This entry is about one T cell receptor beta chain. Its specificity is unknown. This sample is part of a study of Ad26.COV2.S vaccination and SARS-CoV-2 variants. Study-level information: Recipients of Ad26.COV2.S got it intramuscularly, once or twice 56 days apart.

Trimming stripped 0 bases from V and 3 bases from J, with 7 bases between. The CDR3 is 13 amino acids. The germline CDR1 and CDR2 sequences are SGDLS and YYNGEE. Libraries were prepared by immunoSEQ multiplex PCR; TCRdb keeps only in-frame clonotypes and omits some of them. The sample records some 460,000 clones, roughly nine tenths being singletons. Described treatment: some 19 received Ad26.COV2.S at low or high dose, single or two shots; a few received placebo; per-sample allocation not given. Sampling occurred on day 63 after the first vaccine or placebo injection. Ad26 vector vaccine expressed Wuhan-strain SARS-CoV-2 spike. Study results and limitations: Overall T cell responses may have been underestimated by the analyses of TCR breadth and depth.

J is TRBJ2-7 and V is TRBV9; no firm D call. This clonotype was sampled from a person between 18 and 65 years old who received the Ad26.COV2.S COVID-19 vaccine or a placebo. Sequences were derived from peripheral blood, sampled in a trial of Ad26.COV2.S vaccine versus placebo. The chain's CDR3 is CASSVALNYEQYF. CDR3 coding DNA: TGTGCCAGCAGCGTAGCTCTCAACTACGAGCAGTACTTC. The complete variable domain, with remaining parts taken from reference TRBV9 and TRBJ2-7, reads DSGVTQTPKHLITATGQRVTLRCSPRSGDLSVYWYQQSLDQGLQFLIQYYNGEERAKGNILERFSAQQFPDLHSELNLSSLELGDSALYFCASSVALNYEQYFGPGTRLTVT.